This T cell receptor (beta chain) is drawn from a study of blood T cell repertoires in COVID-19. Study-level background: Acute and convalescent COVID-19 specimens originated in the United States, Italy and Spain. Sources were T cells, B-cell-depleted T cells, or PBMCs; the material itself was cDNA or gDNA.

Original processing notes: Cell counts per sample came from amplifying reference gene primers. The protocol was immunoSEQ multiplex PCR, while the TCRdb copy is restricted to in-frame clones and leaves out a portion. V, J and clone size are taken as reported in that table, and D and trimming were inferred from the DNA itself. In the table there are hundreds of thousands of clones, over 75% of which are singletons. Seattle's enrolled individuals joined amid active infection and were then monitored longitudinally. Material for sequencing was peripheral blood. The TCR was taken from an older woman with COVID-19, enrolled during active disease.

The CDR3 nucleotides read TGTGCCAGCAGGCCCAACAGGGCGGAGGCTTTCTTT. Protein: CASRPNRAEAFF. The chain carries TRBV6-5 and TRBJ1-1; perhaps TRBD1 as D (6 bases). The V end lost 6 bases, the J end lost 11 bases, and 16 bases lay between the germline ends. Germline V lookup: CDR1 MNHEY, CDR2 SVGAGI. The CDR3 has 12 residues.